The 11 T cell receptor beta chains below were found in one sample sequenced in a study of radiotherapy plus CTLA-4 blockade in lung cancer. Repertoires were generated with immunoSEQ multiplex PCR, while TCRdb's copy carries only in-frame clones and drops some. The repertoire includes more than 100,000 clones, around 89% of them detected once, and approximately 7.2% sits in the top ten. Specimen: peripheral blood, collected from a patient treated with radiotherapy plus ipilimumab. The source is a human donor with non-small cell lung cancer that progressed on radiotherapy plus ipilimumab.

The chain links TRBV6-1 to TRBJ1-1; D unresolved. This CDR3 is built from 15 residues. Germline CDR1 reads MNHNS; CDR2 reads SASEGT. The germline V and J ends were trimmed by 5 bases and 1 base, with 14 bases remaining between them. The DNA of the CDR3 is TGTGCCAGCAGTCCCCAGATGTCCGCGAACACTGAAGCTTTCTTT. Amino acids: CASSPQMSANTEAFF.

The gene calls are TRBV4-2 and TRBJ2-3; 7 bases agree with TRBD2. There are 17 residues in the CDR3. CDR1 LGHNA and CDR2 YNFKEQ come from the germline V gene. The V gene end was trimmed by 0 bases and the J gene end by 0 bases; junction bases not matched to a gene: 6. Here the CDR3 reads CASSQDPSGTSTDTQYF. CDR3 bases: TGTGCCAGCAGCCAAGACCCTAGCGGAACTAGCACAGATACGCAGTATTTT.

This chain links TRBV9 with TRBJ1-1; D unresolved. The CDR3 has 13 residues. Germline V lookup: CDR1 SGDLS, CDR2 YYNGEE. Trimming left V 3 bases short and J 2 bases short, with 8 bases between. The CDR3 loop is CASSGTANTEAFF. The CDR3 DNA sequence: TGTGCCAGCAGCGGCACAGCAAACACTGAAGCTTTCTTT.

This rearrangement joins TRBV7-2 to TRBJ2-7, with 10 bases matching TRBD2. J gave up 3 bases and V 4 bases, and 6 bases lay outside the gene matches. The CDR3 totals 15 residues. CDR1 and CDR2 (germline): SGHTA, FQGNSA. CDR3 in DNA: TGTGCCAGCAGCTCTGGCCTAGCGGGAGTCTACGAGCAGTACTTC. Translation: CASSSGLAGVYEQYF.

The rearrangement joins TRBV6-5 to TRBJ1-3; D not certain. Trimming shortened V by 7 bases and J by 4 bases, and 17 bases separated the two germline ends. The CDR3 is made up of 15 amino acids. CDR1 is MNHEY, CDR2 SVGAGI, per germline. CDR3 DNA: TGTGCCAGCACCCAGGCCGGGAACTCGGGAAACACCATATATTTT. It specifies CASTQAGNSGNTIYF.

This clone was observed a handful of times. The rearrangement uses TRBV5-8 and TRBJ1-6; D uncertain. The CDR3 runs to 15 residues. Germline V gene lookup returns CDR1 SGHTS and CDR2 YDEGEE. The V gene lost 0 bases and the J gene lost 6 bases, with 10 bases spanning the gap. The DNA for the CDR3 is TGTGCCAGCAGCTTGGCTGGGGTCGGTAATTCACCCCTCCACTTT. It is translated as CASSLAGVGNSPLHF.

The genes are TRBV19 and TRBJ1-1; D call uncertain. V was shortened by 6 bases and J by 4 bases, with 18 bases between the two germline ends. This CDR3 is built from 15 residues. Germline-derived CDR1 and CDR2 are LNHDA and SQIVND (reference sequence). The CDR3 coding sequence is TGTGCCAGTAGGTTGGAGGGTAGGGTGAGCACTGAAGCTTTCTTT. This sequence encodes CASRLEGRVSTEAFF.

V is TRBV2 and J is TRBJ1-1, with a weak D call TRBD1 (6 bases). Germline V CDR1 and CDR2: SNHLY, FYNNEI. Trimming cost V 3 bases and J 1 base, with 18 bases left between them. The CDR3 extends over 17 amino acids. The CDR3 DNA reads TGTGCCAGCAGTGAGACGTACTTTCAGGGGCCGAACACTGAAGCTTTCTTT. Translating gives CASSETYFQGPNTEAFF.

The CDR3 loop is CASSRGATYEQYF. DNA of the CDR3: TGCGCCAGCAGCCGCGGGGCTACCTACGAGCAGTACTTC. The rearrangement joins TRBV5-1 to TRBJ2-7, with a tentative D call TRBD2 (6 bases). This CDR3 region has 13 residues. Germline lookup yields CDR1 SGHRS and CDR2 YFSETQ. Trimming pared 4 bases from V and 2 bases from J, leaving 10 bases between.

This chain joins TRBV4-2 and TRBJ2-3; D perhaps matches TRBD1 (6 bases). CDR3 length: 14 residues. Between the trimmed V and J ends, which lost 6 bases and 0 bases, there was a span of 10 bases. Per germline, CDR1 LGHNA and CDR2 YNFKEQ. Here the CDR3 DNA reads TGTGCCAGCAGTTTGGGACAAAGCACAGATACGCAGTATTTT. Translating gives CASSLGQSTDTQYF.

The chain links TRBV15 to TRBJ2-7; weak D call: TRBD2 (5 bases). V gave up 5 bases and J gave up 4 bases, with 12 bases separating them. The germline gives CDR1 LNHNV, CDR2 YYDKDF (reference sequence). This CDR3 region has 13 residues. Written as DNA, the CDR3 is TGTGCCACCAGCGGCGGAGGCGAGTACGAGCAGTACTTC. As protein: CATSGGGEYEQYF. Combining the CDR3 with reference TRBV15 and TRBJ2-7 gives the whole variable domain DAMVIQNPRYQVTQFGKPVTLSCSQTLNHNVMYWYQQKSSQAPKLLFHYYDKDFNNEADTPDNFQSRRPNTSFCFLDIRSPGLGDTAMYLCATSGGGEYEQYFGPGTRLTVT.